This T cell receptor beta chain was documented in a study of CD8 T cells in Susac syndrome. Study information: Blood was drawn from Susac syndrome patients while they were therapy-naive, on corticosteroids, or on intravenous immunoglobulin alone. The study's findings and limits: Clonal expansion was not observed in the Susac syndrome CD4+ T cell repertoires.

CD8+ and CD4+ T cells were negatively isolated; TEMRA cells were FACS-enriched. Note on this clonotype: As yet, its antigen is unknown.

With random hexamers, about 0.5 to 1 ug RNA was reverse transcribed. Each CDR3 protein gets one entry after TCRdb re-called the immunoSEQ multiplex PCR reads with MiXCR. The table lists hundreds of thousands of distinct CDR3 sequences, about 96% of them singletons. CDR3 length: 14 amino acids. Germline assignment: CDR1 KGHSH and CDR2 LQKENI. The V and J ends lost 0 bases and 1 base respectively, with 6 bases between them. The chain carries TRBV18 and TRBJ1-1; D not certain. The origin of this receptor is a human donor with Susac syndrome. Sample: CD4+ T cells from PBMCs. The CDR3 coding sequence is TGTGCCAGCTCACCACCACGACAGAACACTGAAGCTTTCTTT. It yields the protein CASSPPRQNTEAFF.